Listed below are T cell receptor beta chains from one sample, sequenced in a study of blood T cell repertoires in COVID-19. Profiling relied on immunoSEQ multiplex PCR, and the TCRdb table lists in-frame clones only, not all of them. The table includes about 180,000 clones, 82% detected once. Sequenced input: peripheral blood. Receptors were obtained from a woman in her sixties or seventies with acute or convalescent COVID-19. Each CDR3 is given with its conserved first and last residue. Fields, in order: V gene, D gene, J gene, clone size, CDR3 protein, CDR3 DNA. The D gene is left open where the match is weak. Expanded clones are given a class, and other clones once, few, many or no size at all.

TRBV30	NA	TRBJ1-2	NA	CAWGTGGAPGYGYTF	TGTGCCTGGGGTACTGGGGGGGCGCCAGGCTATGGCTACACCTTC
TRBV28	NA	TRBJ1-1	NA	CASSARGRGNTEAFF	TGTGCCAGCAGCGCGCGTGGCAGGGGCAACACTGAAGCTTTCTTT
TRBV19	TRBD1	TRBJ1-5	once	CASSLYLGTGGGYSNQPQHF	TGTGCCAGTAGCCTATACTTAGGGACAGGGGGCGGATATAGCAATCAGCCCCAGCATTTT
TRBV6-2/TRBV6-3	TRBD2	TRBJ2-1	NA	CASSPAGGYNEQFF	TGTGCCAGCAGTCCAGCGGGGGGGTACAATGAGCAGTTCTTC
TRBV6-2/TRBV6-3	TRBD2	TRBJ2-1	NA	CASSYSGREGLDEQFF	TGTGCCAGCAGTTACTCGGGGCGGGAGGGCCTGGATGAGCAGTTCTTC
TRBV28	NA	TRBJ2-1	many	CASSLLITAHNEQFF	TGTGCCAGCAGTTTACTCATTACAGCCCACAATGAGCAGTTCTTC
TRBV18	TRBD2	TRBJ2-7	NA	CASSPSIGSGGNYEQYF	TGTGCCAGCTCACCATCCATCGGTAGCGGGGGTAACTACGAGCAGTACTTC
TRBV19	TRBD1	TRBJ2-1	NA	CASSYDRVIGLDEQFF	TGTGCCAGTAGTTACGACAGGGTGATTGGTTTAGATGAGCAGTTCTTC
TRBV9	NA	TRBJ1-6	NA	CASSPSGITSPLHF	TGTGCCAGCAGCCCTTCGGGTATCACATCACCCCTCCACTTT
TRBV27	TRBD1	TRBJ2-5	once	CASSSRQGARVETQYF	TGTGCCAGCAGTTCCCGACAGGGGGCGCGGGTAGAGACCCAGTACTTC
TRBV6-6	TRBD1	TRBJ2-7	NA	CASSPGPGQVSEQYF	TGTGCCAGCAGTCCCGGGCCGGGACAGGTCTCCGAGCAGTACTTC
TRBV10-1	TRBD1	TRBJ1-4	once	CASSVTHRGANEKLFF	TGCGCCAGCAGTGTGACCCACAGGGGGGCTAATGAAAAACTGTTTTTT
TRBV14	TRBD2	TRBJ2-1	once	CASSQARGSLDNEQFF	TGTGCCAGCAGCCAAGCCCGCGGGAGCCTGGACAATGAGCAGTTCTTC
TRBV11-2	TRBD1	TRBJ2-5	NA	CASSLGTGKQETQYF	TGTGCCAGCAGCTTAGGGACAGGGAAACAAGAGACCCAGTACTTC
TRBV19	TRBD1	TRBJ2-1	NA	CASLDRARSNEQFF	TGTGCCAGTTTGGACAGGGCCCGATCCAATGAGCAGTTCTTC
TRBV3-1/TRBV3-2	NA	TRBJ1-2	NA	CASSQSSQGGGYTF	TGTGCCAGCAGCCAATCGAGTCAGGGAGGAGGCTACACCTTC
TRBV5-8	NA	TRBJ2-1	NA	CASSLVGGAVF	TGTGCCAGCAGCTTGGTGGGCGGGGCAGTCTTC
TRBV20-1	NA	TRBJ1-5	NA	CSASSIGQFNQPQHF	TGCAGTGCTAGTTCGATTGGACAGTTCAATCAGCCCCAGCATTTT